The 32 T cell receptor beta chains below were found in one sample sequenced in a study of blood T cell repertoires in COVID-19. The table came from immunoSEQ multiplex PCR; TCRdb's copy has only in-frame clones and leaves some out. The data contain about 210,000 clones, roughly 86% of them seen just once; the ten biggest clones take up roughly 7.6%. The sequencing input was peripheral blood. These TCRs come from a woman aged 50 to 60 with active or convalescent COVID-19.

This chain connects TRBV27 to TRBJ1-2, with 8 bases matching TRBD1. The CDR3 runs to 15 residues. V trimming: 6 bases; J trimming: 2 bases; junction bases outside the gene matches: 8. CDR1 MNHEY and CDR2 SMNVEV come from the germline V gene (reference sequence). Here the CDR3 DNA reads TGTGCCAGCAGCCTTCAGACAGGGGTAAACTATGGCTACACCTTC. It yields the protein CASSLQTGVNYGYTF.

The CDR3 loop reads CASSRERGYNEQFF. In nucleotides, the CDR3 is TGTGCCAGCAGTCGGGAGCGGGGCTACAATGAGCAGTTCTTC. V usage is TRBV6-4 and J usage is TRBJ2-1, with 7 bases identical to TRBD2. This CDR3 is 14 amino acids long. Trimming took 5 bases from V and 3 from J; bases not matched to a gene: 4. Germline CDR1 MRHNA, CDR2 SNTAGT.

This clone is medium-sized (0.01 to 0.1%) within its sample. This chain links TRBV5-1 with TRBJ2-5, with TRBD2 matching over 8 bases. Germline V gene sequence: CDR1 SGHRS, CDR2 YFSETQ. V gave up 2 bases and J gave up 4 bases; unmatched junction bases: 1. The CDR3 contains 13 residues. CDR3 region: CASSFREGETQYF. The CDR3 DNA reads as TGCGCCAGCAGCTTTCGGGAGGGAGAGACCCAGTACTTC.

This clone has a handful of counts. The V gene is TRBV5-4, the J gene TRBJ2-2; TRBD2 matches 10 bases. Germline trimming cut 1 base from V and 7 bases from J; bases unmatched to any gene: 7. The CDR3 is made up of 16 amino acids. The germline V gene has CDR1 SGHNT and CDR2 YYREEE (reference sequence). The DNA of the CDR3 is TGTGCCAGCAGCTTGTCAGCTAGCGGGAGTATCGGGGAGCTGTTTTTT. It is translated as CASSLSASGSIGELFF. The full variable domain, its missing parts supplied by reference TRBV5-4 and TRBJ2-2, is ETGVTQSPTHLIKTRGQQVTLRCSSQSGHNTVSWYQQALGQGPQFIFQYYREEENGRGNFPPRFSGLQFPNYSSELNVNALELDDSALYLCASSLSASGSIGELFFGEGSRLTVL.

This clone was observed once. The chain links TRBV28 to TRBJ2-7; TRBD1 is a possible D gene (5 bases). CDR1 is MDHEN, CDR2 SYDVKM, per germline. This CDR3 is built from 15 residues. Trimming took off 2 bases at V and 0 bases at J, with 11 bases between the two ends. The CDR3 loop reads CASSLPTAYSYEQYF. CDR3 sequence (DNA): TGTGCCAGCAGTTTACCGACAGCGTACTCCTACGAGCAGTACTTC.

This CDR3 is CASSGTSQSTDTQYF. CDR3 DNA: TGCGCCAGCAGCGGAACTAGCCAAAGCACAGATACGCAGTATTTT. This rearrangement joins TRBV5-1 to TRBJ2-3, with D possibly TRBD2 on 6 matching bases. Germline values: CDR1 SGHRS, CDR2 YFSETQ. The ends were cut back, 4 bases at V and 0 bases at J, with 12 bases in the middle. The CDR3 has 15 amino acids.

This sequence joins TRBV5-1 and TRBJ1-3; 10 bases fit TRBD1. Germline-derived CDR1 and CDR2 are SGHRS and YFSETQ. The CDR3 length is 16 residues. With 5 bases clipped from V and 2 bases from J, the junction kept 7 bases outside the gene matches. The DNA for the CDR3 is TGCGCCAGCAGTCGGGACAGGGGTAGTCCTGGAAACACCATATATTTT. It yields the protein CASSRDRGSPGNTIYF.

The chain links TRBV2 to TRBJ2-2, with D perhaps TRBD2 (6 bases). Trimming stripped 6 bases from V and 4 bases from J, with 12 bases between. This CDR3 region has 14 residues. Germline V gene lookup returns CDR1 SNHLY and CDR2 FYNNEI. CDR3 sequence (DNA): TGTGCCAGCAGGCCCCTGACTAGCACCGGGGAGCTGTTTTTT. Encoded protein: CASRPLTSTGELFF.

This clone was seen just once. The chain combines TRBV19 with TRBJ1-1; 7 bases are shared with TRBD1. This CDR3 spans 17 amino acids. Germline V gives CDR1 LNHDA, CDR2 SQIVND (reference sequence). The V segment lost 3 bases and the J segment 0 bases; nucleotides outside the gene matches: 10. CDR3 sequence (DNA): TGTGCCAGTAGTATTACGATCCAGGGGGATTTGAACACTGAAGCTTTCTTT. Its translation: CASSITIQGDLNTEAFF.

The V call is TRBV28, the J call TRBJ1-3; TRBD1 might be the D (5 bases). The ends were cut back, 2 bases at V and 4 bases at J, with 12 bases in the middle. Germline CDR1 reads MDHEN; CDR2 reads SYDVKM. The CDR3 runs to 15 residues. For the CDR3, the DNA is TGTGCCAGCAGTTTAGACCGTCCAGGGGGAAACACCATATATTTT. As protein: CASSLDRPGGNTIYF. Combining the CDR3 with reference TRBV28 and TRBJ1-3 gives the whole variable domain DVKVTQSSRYLVKRTGEKVFLECVQDMDHENMFWYRQDPGLGLRLIYFSYDVKMKEKGDIPEGYSVSREKKERFSLILESASTNQTSMYLCASSLDRPGGNTIYFGEGSWLTVV.

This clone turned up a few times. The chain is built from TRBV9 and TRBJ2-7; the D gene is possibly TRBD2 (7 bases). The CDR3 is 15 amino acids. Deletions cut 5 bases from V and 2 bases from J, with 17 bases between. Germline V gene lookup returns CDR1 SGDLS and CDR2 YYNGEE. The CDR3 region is CASSGGAGPPYEQYF. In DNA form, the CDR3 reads TGTGCCAGCAGTGGGGGGGCAGGGCCCCCCTACGAGCAGTACTTC.

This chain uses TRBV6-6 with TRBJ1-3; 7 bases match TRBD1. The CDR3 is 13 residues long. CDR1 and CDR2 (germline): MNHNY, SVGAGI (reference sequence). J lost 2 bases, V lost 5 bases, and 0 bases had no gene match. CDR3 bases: TGTGCCAGCAGTGACAGGGCTGGAAACACCATATATTTT. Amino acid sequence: CASSDRAGNTIYF.

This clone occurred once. Here the CDR3 reads CASSLIPQGGRNQETQYF. CDR3 coding DNA: TGTGCCAGCAGCTTAATACCGCAGGGGGGTCGGAACCAAGAGACCCAGTACTTC. The rearrangement links TRBV7-2 to TRBJ2-5; possibly TRBD1 for D (7 bases). CDR1 and CDR2 from the germline V gene are SGHTA and FQGNSA. V lost 2 bases, J lost 0 bases, and 19 bases lay in between. The CDR3 length is 18 residues.

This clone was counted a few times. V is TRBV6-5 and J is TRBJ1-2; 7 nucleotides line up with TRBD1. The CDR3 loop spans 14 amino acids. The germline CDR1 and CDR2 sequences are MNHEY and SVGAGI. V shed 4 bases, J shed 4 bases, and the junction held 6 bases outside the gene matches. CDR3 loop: CASSLTGEIYGYTF. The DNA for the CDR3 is TGTGCCAGCAGTTTAACAGGGGAAATCTATGGCTACACCTTC.

CDR3 DNA: TGTGCCACCAGCAGAGAGGAGGGAACCTACGAGCAGTACGTC. It yields the protein CATSREEGTYEQYV. The V call is TRBV15, the J call TRBJ2-7; tentatively, D is TRBD2 (6 bases). Germline V gives CDR1 LNHNV, CDR2 YYDKDF (reference sequence). The CDR3 length is 14 residues. V gave up 0 bases and J gave up 2 bases, with 8 bases separating them.

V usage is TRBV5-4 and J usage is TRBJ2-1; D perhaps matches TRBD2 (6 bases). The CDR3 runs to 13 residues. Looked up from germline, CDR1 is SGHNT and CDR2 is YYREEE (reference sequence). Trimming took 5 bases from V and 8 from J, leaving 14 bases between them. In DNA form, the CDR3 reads TGTGCCAGCAGTTCTAGCGACGGCCATGAGCAGTTCTTC. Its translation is CASSSSDGHEQFF.

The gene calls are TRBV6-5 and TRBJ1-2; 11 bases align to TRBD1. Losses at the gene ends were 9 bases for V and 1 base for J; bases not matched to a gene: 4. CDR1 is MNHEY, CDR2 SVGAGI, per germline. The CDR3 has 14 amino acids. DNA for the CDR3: TGTGCCAGGGGAGGGACAGGGGGTAACTATGGCTACACCTTC. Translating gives CARGGTGGNYGYTF.

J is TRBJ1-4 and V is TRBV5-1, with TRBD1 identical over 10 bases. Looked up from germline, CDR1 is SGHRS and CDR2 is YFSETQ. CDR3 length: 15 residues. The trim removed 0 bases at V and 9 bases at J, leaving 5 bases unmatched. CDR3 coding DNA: TGCGCCAGCAGCTTGGACGGGACAGGGGTTCAAAAACTGTTTTTT. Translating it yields CASSLDGTGVQKLFF.

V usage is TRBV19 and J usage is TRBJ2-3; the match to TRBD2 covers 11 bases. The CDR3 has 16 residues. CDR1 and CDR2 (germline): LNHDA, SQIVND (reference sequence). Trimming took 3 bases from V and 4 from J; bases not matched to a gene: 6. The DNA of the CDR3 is TGTGCCAGTAGTATTACTAGCGGGAGAATGGCAGATACGCAGTATTTT. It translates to CASSITSGRMADTQYF.

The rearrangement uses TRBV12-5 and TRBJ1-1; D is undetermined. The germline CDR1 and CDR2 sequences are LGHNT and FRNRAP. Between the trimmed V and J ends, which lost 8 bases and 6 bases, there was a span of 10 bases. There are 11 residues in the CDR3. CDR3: CASLYRSEAFF. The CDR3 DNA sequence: TGTGCTAGTTTATATCGGTCTGAAGCTTTCTTT.

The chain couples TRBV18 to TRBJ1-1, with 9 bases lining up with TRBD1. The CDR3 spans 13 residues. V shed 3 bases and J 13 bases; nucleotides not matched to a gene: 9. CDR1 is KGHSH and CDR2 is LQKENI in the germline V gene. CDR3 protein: CASSPPMGQGHFF. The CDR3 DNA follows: TGTGCCAGCTCACCTCCTATGGGACAGGGCCATTTCTTT.

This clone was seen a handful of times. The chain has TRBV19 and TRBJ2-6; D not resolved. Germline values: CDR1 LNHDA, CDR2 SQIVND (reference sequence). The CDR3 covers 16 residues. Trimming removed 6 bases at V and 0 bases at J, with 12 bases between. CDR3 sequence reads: CASSPNSYSGANVLTF. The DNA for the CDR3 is TGTGCCAGTAGCCCAAATTCCTACTCTGGGGCCAACGTCCTGACTTTC.

The CDR3 region is CASREDRTAFF. Here the CDR3 DNA reads TGCGCCAGCAGGGAGGACAGGACGGCTTTCTTT. The rearrangement links TRBV5-1 to TRBJ1-1; 7 bases are a match to TRBD1. The germline V gene encodes CDR1 SGHRS and CDR2 YFSETQ. The length of the CDR3 is 11 residues. V was pared by 5 bases and J by 11 bases, with 6 bases of the junction left unmatched.

CDR3 sequence: CASTGTADGYTF. The CDR3 DNA is TGTGCCAGTACCGGGACAGCCGACGGCTACACCTTC. This chain links TRBV19 with TRBJ1-2, with 7 bases lining up with TRBD1. The germline V gene encodes CDR1 LNHDA and CDR2 SQIVND (reference sequence). Trimming removed 7 bases from V and 8 bases from J; junction bases left unmatched: 7. The length of the CDR3 is 12 residues.

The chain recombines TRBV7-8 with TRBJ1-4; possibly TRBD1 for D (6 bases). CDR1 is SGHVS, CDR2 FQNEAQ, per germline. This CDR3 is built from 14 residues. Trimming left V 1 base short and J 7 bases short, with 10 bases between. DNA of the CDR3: TGTGCCAGCAGCTTAGGGGGGCAGTTTGAAAAACTGTTTTTT. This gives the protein CASSLGGQFEKLFF.

CDR3 bases: TGTGCCAGCGGGTGGGACAGGGGGATGGCGGGAGGATCCTACGAGCAGTACTTC. Translating gives CASGWDRGMAGGSYEQYF. This chain joins TRBV2 and TRBJ2-7; TRBD1 aligns across 11 bases. Losses at the gene ends were 8 bases for V and 1 base for J; bases not matched to a gene: 16. The CDR3 is 18 amino acids. Per the germline V gene, CDR1 is SNHLY and CDR2 is FYNNEI. Variable domain in full (rest from reference TRBV2 and TRBJ2-7): EPEVTQTPSHQVTQMGQEVILRCVPISNHLYFYWYRQILGQKVEFLVSFYNNEISEKSEIFDDQFSVERPDGSNFTLKIRSTKLEDSAMYFCASGWDRGMAGGSYEQYFGPGTRLTVT.

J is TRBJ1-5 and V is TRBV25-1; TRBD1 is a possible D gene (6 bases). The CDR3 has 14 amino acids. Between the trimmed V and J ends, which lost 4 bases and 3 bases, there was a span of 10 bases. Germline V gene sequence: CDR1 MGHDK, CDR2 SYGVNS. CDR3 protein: CASSAGQNNQPQHF. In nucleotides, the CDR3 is TGTGCCAGCAGTGCCGGACAGAACAATCAGCCCCAGCATTTT.

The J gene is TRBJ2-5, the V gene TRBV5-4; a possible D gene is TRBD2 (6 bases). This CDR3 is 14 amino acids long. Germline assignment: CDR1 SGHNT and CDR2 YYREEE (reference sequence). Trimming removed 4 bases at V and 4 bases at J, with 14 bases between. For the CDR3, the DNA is TGTGCCAGCAGCCCTAGTGGAGGGCGAGAGACCCAGTACTTC. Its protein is CASSPSGGRETQYF.

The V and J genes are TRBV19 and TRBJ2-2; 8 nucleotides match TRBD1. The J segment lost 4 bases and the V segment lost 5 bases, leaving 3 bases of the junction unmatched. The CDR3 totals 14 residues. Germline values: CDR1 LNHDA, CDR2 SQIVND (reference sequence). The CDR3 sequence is CASSAQGGTGELFF. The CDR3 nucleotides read TGTGCCAGTAGTGCACAGGGGGGCACCGGGGAGCTGTTTTTT.

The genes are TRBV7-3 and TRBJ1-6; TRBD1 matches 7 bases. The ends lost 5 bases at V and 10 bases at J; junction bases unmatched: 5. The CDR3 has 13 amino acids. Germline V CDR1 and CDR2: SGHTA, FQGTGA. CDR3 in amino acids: CASSATGESPLHF. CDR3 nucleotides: TGTGCCAGCAGCGCCACAGGGGAGTCACCCCTCCACTTT.

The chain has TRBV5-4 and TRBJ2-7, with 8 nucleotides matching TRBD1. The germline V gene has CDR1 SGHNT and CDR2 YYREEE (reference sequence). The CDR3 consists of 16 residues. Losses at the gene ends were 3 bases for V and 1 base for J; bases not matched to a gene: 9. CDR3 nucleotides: TGTGCCAGCAGCTCAACCGGGACAGGCCCATCCTACGAGCAGTACGTC. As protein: CASSSTGTGPSYEQYV.

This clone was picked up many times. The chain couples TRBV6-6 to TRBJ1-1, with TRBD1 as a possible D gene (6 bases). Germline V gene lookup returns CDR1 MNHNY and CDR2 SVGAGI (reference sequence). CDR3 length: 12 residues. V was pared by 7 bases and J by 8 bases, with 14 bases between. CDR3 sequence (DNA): TGTGCCAGCACTAGCCCTAGGGGGGAAGCTTTCTTT. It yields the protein CASTSPRGEAFF.